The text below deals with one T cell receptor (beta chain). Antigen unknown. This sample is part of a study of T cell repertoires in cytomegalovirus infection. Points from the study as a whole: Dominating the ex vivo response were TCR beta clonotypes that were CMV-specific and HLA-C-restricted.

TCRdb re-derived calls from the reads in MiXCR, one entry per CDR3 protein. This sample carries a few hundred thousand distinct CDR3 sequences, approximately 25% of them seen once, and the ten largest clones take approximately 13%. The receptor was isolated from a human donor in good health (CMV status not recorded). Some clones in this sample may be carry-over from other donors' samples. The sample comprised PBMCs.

The CDR3 DNA sequence: TGTGCCAGCAGCAACCGGGGAGACAATCAGCCCCAGCATTTT. This translates into CASSNRGDNQPQHF. This chain links TRBV5-5 with TRBJ1-5; D gene ambiguous. The CDR3 totals 14 residues. V dropped 4 bases and J dropped 3 bases, with 11 bases sitting between them. Per the germline V gene, CDR1 is SGHKS and CDR2 is YYEKEE (reference sequence).